These 11 T cell receptor beta chains came from one sample sequenced in a study of blood T cell repertoires in COVID-19. Method: immunoSEQ multiplex PCR; TCRdb's copy keeps in-frame clones and lacks some. The sample comprises 180,000 or so clones, 65% to 90% of which are singletons, and roughly 8.2% rests with the top ten. Sequencing input: peripheral blood. All receptors derive from a man aged 60-69 years with acute or convalescent COVID-19.

This chain links TRBV7-9 with TRBJ1-6; 9 bases agree with TRBD1. The CDR3 loop spans 16 amino acids. The junction had 8 bases not matched to a gene; V was cut back by 1 base and J by 10 bases. Germline V lookup: CDR1 SEHNR, CDR2 FQNEAQ (reference sequence). CDR3: CASSLEVGTGRSPLHF. The DNA of the CDR3 is TGTGCCAGCAGCTTAGAGGTGGGGACAGGGAGGTCACCCCTCCACTTT.

The CDR3 coding sequence is TGTGCCATCAGTGGAGGCTTGGCCTACAATGAGCAGTTCTTC. It codes for CAISGGLAYNEQFF. The rearrangement uses TRBV10-3 and TRBJ2-1; D remains ambiguous. V was clipped by 4 bases and J by 2 bases, with 9 bases between them. Germline loops: CDR1 ENHRY, CDR2 SYGVKD. The CDR3 extends over 14 amino acids.

The sample holds many counts of this clone. The genes are TRBV7-9 and TRBJ2-1; 11 bases fit TRBD2. The V segment lost 1 base and the J segment 7 bases; nucleotides outside the gene matches: 3. The germline V gene encodes CDR1 SEHNR and CDR2 FQNEAQ (reference sequence). This CDR3 has 15 amino acids. CDR3 amino acids: CASSLGLAGGNEQFF. The CDR3 DNA follows: TGTGCCAGCAGCTTAGGGCTAGCGGGAGGTAATGAGCAGTTCTTC. The full variable domain, with the rest looked up from reference TRBV7-9 and TRBJ2-1, is DTGVSQNPRHKITKRGQNVTFRCDPISEHNRLYWYRQTLGQGPEFLTYFQNEAQLEKSRLLSDRFSAERPKGSFSTLEIQRTEQGDSAMYLCASSLGLAGGNEQFFGPGTRLTVL.

J is TRBJ2-1 and V is TRBV5-4; 10 bases align to TRBD1. Germline assignment: CDR1 SGHNT and CDR2 YYREEE (reference sequence). The CDR3 totals 15 residues. Trimming at V came to 4 bases and at J to 7 bases, leaving 8 bases not matched to a gene. The CDR3 loop reads CASSVGQGTGNEQFF. Written as DNA, the CDR3 is TGTGCCAGCAGCGTGGGACAGGGGACGGGGAATGAGCAGTTCTTC. The full variable domain, completed using reference TRBV5-4 and TRBJ2-1, is ETGVTQSPTHLIKTRGQQVTLRCSSQSGHNTVSWYQQALGQGPQFIFQYYREEENGRGNFPPRFSGLQFPNYSSELNVNALELDDSALYLCASSVGQGTGNEQFFGPGTRLTVL.

The chain has TRBV7-2 and TRBJ2-1; 9 bases match TRBD2. From germline, CDR1 is SGHTA and CDR2 FQGNSA. The V gene end was trimmed by 3 bases and the J gene end by 9 bases; junction bases not matched to a gene: 9. CDR3 length: 15 amino acids. The CDR3 reads CASSFRLSSGGEQFF. The DNA of the CDR3 is TGTGCCAGCAGCTTTCGACTTAGTAGCGGGGGTGAGCAGTTCTTC.

J is TRBJ1-2 and V is TRBV3-1 (or the pseudogene TRBV3-2); the D is unclear. The CDR3 totals 12 residues. CDR1 LGHDT and CDR2 YNNKEL come from the germline V gene (reference sequence). Trimming removed 2 bases at V and 6 bases at J, with 7 bases between. CDR3 in amino acids: CASSQSTHGYTF. The CDR3 DNA follows: TGTGCCAGCAGCCAATCGACTCATGGCTACACCTTC.

The chain is built from TRBV6-5 and TRBJ1-1; D is unclear. The CDR3 sequence is 13 residues long. CDR1 MNHEY and CDR2 SVGAGI come from the germline V gene. Trimming took 6 bases from V and 0 from J, leaving 8 bases between them. The CDR3 reads CASRLTVNTEAFF. CDR3 sequence (DNA): TGTGCCAGCAGGCTAACAGTGAACACTGAAGCTTTCTTT.

This clone was detected once. This chain links TRBV6-5 with TRBJ1-2; weak D call: TRBD1 (5 bases). Germline CDR1 is MNHEY and CDR2 is SVGAGI. The CDR3 contains 13 residues. The germline V and J ends were trimmed by 8 bases and 4 bases, with 14 bases remaining between them. CDR3 sequence reads: CASRGGFRYGYTF. The DNA of the CDR3 is TGTGCCAGCCGGGGGGGTTTTCGCTATGGCTACACCTTC.

The rearrangement links TRBV2 to TRBJ2-7, with a weak D call TRBD1 (6 bases). Germline V gene lookup returns CDR1 SNHLY and CDR2 FYNNEI. The ends were cut back, 4 bases at V and 5 bases at J, with 12 bases in the middle. The CDR3 sequence is 13 residues long. The CDR3 nucleotides read TGTGCCAGCAGTGTCCAGGGGATCAACGAGCAGTACTTC. It encodes CASSVQGINEQYF.

The chain couples TRBV15 to TRBJ1-4, with a possible D match to TRBD1 (5 bases). With 5 bases removed from V and 3 bases from J, the gap between germline ends came to 13 bases. Germline V CDR1 and CDR2: LNHNV, YYDKDF (reference sequence). The length of the CDR3 is 15 residues. CDR3 sequence: CATSREGVSNEKLFF. CDR3 nucleotide sequence: TGTGCCACCAGCCGTGAAGGGGTCTCTAATGAAAAACTGTTTTTT.

This clone was seen a few times. V is TRBV5-1 and J is TRBJ1-4; 10 bases align to TRBD1. The germline V gene has CDR1 SGHRS and CDR2 YFSETQ. V shed 3 bases and J 10 bases; nucleotides not matched to a gene: 6. This CDR3 has 14 residues. The CDR3 loop reads CASSSGTGEGKLFF. CDR3 sequence (DNA): TGCGCCAGCAGCTCCGGGACAGGGGAAGGAAAACTGTTTTTT.